This T cell receptor (beta chain) was sequenced during a study of blood T cell repertoires in COVID-19. V was shortened by 5 bases and J by 2 bases, with 10 bases between the two germline ends. Germline CDR1 SGHAT, CDR2 FQNNGV. CDR3 length: 13 amino acids. This clone has just one count. Methods used by the authors: Reference gene primer amplification gave nucleated cell count estimates. Profiled with immunoSEQ multiplex PCR; TCRdb holds only in-frame clones, not every one. V, J and clone size reflect that table, while D and trimming were determined from the DNA. The sample contains over 85,000 clones, 70% to 90% of which appear only once.

This receptor was taken from a man aged 50-60 years with active COVID-19. The source material was peripheral blood. V gene TRBV11-2 combines with J gene TRBJ2-7; weak D call: TRBD2 (5 bases). The CDR3 coding sequence is TGTGCCAGCAGCCCTGGGAGTACCTACGAGCAGTACTTC. Protein product: CASSPGSTYEQYF.